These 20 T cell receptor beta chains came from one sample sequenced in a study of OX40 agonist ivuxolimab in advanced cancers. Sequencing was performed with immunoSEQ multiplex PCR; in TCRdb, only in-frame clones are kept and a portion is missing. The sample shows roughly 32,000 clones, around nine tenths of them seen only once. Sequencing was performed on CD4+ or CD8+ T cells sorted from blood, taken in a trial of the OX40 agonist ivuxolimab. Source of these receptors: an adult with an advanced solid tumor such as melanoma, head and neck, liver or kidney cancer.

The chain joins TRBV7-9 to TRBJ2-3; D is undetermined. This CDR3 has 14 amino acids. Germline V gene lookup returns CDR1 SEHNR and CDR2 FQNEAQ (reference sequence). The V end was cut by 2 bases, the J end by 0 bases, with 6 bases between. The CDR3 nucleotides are TGTGCCAGCAGCTTACTAGTAAGCACAGATACGCAGTATTTT. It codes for CASSLLVSTDTQYF.

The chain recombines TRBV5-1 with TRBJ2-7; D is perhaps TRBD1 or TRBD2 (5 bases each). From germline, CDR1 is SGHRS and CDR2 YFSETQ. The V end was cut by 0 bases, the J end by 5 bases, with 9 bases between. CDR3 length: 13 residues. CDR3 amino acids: CASSLGGSDEQYF. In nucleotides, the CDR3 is TGCGCCAGCAGCTTGGGGGGGAGTGACGAGCAGTACTTC.

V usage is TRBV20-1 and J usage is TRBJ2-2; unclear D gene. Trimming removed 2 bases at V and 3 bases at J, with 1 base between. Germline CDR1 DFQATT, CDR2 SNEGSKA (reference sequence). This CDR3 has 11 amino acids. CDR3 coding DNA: TGCAGTGCTAGATACACCGGGGAGCTGTTTTTT. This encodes CSARYTGELFF.

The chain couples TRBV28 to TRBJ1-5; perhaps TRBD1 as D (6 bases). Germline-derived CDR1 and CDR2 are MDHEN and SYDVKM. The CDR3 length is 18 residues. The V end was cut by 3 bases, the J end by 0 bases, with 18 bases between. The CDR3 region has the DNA TGTGCCAGCAGTTTCCCCAGGTCAGGGGAATATAGCAATCAGCCCCAGCATTTT. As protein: CASSFPRSGEYSNQPQHF.

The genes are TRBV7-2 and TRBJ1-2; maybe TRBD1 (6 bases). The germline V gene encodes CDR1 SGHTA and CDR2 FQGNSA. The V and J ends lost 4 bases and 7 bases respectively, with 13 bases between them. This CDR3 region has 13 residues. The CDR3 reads CASSSGAERGYTF. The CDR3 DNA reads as TGTGCCAGCAGCTCGGGGGCTGAGCGTGGCTACACCTTC.

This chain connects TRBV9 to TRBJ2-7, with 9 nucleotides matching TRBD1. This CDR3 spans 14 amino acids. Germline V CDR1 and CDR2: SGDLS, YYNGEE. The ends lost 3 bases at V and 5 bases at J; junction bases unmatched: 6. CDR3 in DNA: TGTGCCAGCAGCGCTGGGACAGGGATCCACGAGCAGTACTTC. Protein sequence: CASSAGTGIHEQYF.

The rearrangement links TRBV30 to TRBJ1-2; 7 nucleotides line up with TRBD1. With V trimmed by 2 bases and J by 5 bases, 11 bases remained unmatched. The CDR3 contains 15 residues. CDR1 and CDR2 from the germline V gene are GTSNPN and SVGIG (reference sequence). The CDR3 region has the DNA TGTGCCTGGAGTACGGGACAGAAGGGATGGTATGGCTACACCTTC. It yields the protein CAWSTGQKGWYGYTF. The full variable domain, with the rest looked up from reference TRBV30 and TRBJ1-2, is SQTIHQWPATLVQPVGSPLSLECTVEGTSNPNLYWYRQAAGRGLQLLFYSVGIGQISSEVPQNLSASRPQDRQFILSSKKLLLSDSGFYLCAWSTGQKGWYGYTFGSGTRLTVV.

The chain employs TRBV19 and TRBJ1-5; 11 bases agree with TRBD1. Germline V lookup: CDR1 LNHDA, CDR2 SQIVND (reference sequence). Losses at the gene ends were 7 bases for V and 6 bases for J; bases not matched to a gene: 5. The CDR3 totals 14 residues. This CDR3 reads CASKRGQGGQPQHF. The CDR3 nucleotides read TGTGCCAGTAAGCGGGGACAGGGGGGTCAGCCCCAGCATTTT.

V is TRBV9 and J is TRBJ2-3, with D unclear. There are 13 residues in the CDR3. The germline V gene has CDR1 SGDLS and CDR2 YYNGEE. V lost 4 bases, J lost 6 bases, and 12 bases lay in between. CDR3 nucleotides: TGTGCCAGCAGCCCCTCACGGGTGGATACGCAGTATTTT. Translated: CASSPSRVDTQYF. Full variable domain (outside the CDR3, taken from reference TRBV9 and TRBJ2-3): DSGVTQTPKHLITATGQRVTLRCSPRSGDLSVYWYQQSLDQGLQFLIQYYNGEERAKGNILERFSAQQFPDLHSELNLSSLELGDSALYFCASSPSRVDTQYFGPGTRLTVL.

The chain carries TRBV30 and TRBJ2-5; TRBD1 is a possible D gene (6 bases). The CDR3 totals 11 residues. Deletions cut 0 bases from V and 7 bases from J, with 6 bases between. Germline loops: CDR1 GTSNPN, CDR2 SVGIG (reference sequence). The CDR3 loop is CAWSVQGTQYF. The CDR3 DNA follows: TGTGCCTGGAGTGTACAGGGGACCCAGTACTTC.

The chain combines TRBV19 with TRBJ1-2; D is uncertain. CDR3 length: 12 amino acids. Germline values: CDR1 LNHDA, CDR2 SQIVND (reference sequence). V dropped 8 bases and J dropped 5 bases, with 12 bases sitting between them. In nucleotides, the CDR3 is TGTGCCAGTCGCCGTTTGCGGTATGGCTACACCTTC. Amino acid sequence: CASRRLRYGYTF.

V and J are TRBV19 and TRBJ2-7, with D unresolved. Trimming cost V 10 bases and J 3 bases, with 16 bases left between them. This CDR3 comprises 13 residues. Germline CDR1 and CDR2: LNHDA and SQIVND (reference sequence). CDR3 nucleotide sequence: TGTGCCACCTCAGGTAATGTAGGCTACGAGCAGTACTTC. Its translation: CATSGNVGYEQYF.

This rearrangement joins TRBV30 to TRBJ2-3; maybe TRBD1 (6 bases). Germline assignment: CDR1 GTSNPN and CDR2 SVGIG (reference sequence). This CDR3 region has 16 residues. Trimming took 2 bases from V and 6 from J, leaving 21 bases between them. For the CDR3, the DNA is TGTGCCTGGAGTTGGGGGCTAGAGGGGCAATATGATACGCAGTATTTT. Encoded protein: CAWSWGLEGQYDTQYF.

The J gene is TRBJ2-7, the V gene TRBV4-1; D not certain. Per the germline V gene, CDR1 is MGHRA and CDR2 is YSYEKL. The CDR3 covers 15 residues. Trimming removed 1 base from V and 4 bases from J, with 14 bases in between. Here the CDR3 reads CASSQGRNSLYEQYF. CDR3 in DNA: TGCGCCAGCAGCCAAGGAAGGAATAGCTTGTACGAGCAGTACTTC.

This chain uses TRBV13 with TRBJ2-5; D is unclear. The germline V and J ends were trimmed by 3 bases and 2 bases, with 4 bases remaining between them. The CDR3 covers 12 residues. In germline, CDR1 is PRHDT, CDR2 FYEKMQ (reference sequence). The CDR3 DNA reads TGTGCCAGCAGCTTGGGACAAGAGACCCAGTACTTC. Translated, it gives CASSLGQETQYF.

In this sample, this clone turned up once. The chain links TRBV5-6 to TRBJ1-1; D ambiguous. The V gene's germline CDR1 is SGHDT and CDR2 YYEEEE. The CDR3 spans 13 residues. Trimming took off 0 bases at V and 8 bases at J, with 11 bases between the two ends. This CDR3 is CASSLVDSLEAFF. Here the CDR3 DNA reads TGTGCCAGCAGCTTGGTTGATAGTCTGGAAGCTTTCTTT.

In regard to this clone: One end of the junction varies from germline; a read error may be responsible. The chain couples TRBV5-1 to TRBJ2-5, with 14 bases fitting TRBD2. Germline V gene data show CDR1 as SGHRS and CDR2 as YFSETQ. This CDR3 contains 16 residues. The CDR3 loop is CASGLGTSGGGETQYF. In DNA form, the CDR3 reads TGCGCCAGCGGCTTGGGGACTAGCGGGGGTGGTGAGACCCAGTACTTC.

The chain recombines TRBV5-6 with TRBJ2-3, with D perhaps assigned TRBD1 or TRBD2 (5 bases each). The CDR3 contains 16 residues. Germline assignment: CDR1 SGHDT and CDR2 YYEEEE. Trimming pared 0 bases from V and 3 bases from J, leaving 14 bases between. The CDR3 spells CASSLDINGGTDTQYF. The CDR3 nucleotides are TGTGCCAGCAGCTTGGATATCAATGGGGGAACAGATACGCAGTATTTT.

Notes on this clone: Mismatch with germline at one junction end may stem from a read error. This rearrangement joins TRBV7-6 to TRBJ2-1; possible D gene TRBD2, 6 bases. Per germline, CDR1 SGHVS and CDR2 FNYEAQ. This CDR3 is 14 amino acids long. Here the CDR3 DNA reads TGTGCCAGCAGCTTAAGGGACTCCAACAATGAGCAGTTCTTC. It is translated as CASSLRDSNNEQFF. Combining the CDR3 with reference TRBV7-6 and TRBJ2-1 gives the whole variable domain GAGVSQSPRYKVTKRGQDVALRCDPISGHVSLYWYRQALGQGPEFLTYFNYEAQQDKSGLPNDRFSAERPEGSISTLTIQRTEQRDSAMYRCASSLRDSNNEQFFGPGTRLTVL.

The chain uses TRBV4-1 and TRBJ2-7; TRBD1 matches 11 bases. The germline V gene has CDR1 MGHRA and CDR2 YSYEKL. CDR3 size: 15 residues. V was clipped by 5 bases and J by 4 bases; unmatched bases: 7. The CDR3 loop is CASSGRTGGFYEQYF. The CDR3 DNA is TGCGCCAGCAGCGGCCGGACAGGGGGCTTTTACGAGCAGTACTTC.